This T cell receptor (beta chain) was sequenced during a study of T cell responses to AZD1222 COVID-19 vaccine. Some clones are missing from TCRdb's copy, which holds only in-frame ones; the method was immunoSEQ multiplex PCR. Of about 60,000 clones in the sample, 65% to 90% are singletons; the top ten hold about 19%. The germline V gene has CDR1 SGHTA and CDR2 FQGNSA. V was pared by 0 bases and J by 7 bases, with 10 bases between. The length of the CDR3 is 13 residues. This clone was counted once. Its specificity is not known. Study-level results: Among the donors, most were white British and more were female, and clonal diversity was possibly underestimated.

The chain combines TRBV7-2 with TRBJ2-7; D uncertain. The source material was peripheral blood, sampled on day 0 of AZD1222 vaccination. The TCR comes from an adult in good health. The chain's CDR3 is CASSLAGSWEQYF. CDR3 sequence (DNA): TGTGCCAGCAGCTTAGCGGGCAGTTGGGAGCAGTACTTC.